Sequencing of this T cell receptor beta chain was carried out in a study of glioma-infiltrating T cells. Findings and caveats of the study: Very few CDR3 sequences were shared between tissue and blood. Above-expected tissue-blood divergence occurred in all gliomas, most in low-grade ones.

The iRepertoire nested amplicon-rescue multiplex PCR amplified TCR alpha and beta CDR3s from RNA. Input was roughly 85-450 ng of tissue mRNA or PBMC total RNA. TCRdb reanalysed the multiplex PCR reads using MiXCR and keeps one entry per CDR3 protein. The sample holds about 94,000 distinct CDR3 sequences, approximately 22% seen once. The V and J ends lost 0 bases and 5 bases respectively, with 8 bases between them. The CDR3 loop spans 14 amino acids. The germline V gene has CDR1 ENHRY and CDR2 SYGVKD. Comments on this clonotype: What it binds is not known.

The receptor's source is a human donor with low-grade glioma or glioblastoma, undergoing nonglioma brain surgery, or in good health (not recorded which). The sample consisted of glioma tissue, nonneoplastic brain tissue, or PBMCs (not recorded which). The chain employs TRBV10-3 and TRBJ2-1; D uncertain. CDR3 bases: TGTGCCATCAGTGAGTCTGCATTCAACAATGAGCAGTTCTTC. Its protein product is CAISESAFNNEQFF.